These 21 T cell receptor beta chains were all obtained from the same sample, sequenced in a study of T cells in Graves' hyperthyroidism and ophthalmopathy. The CDR3 regions of TCR beta were amplified from RNA transcripts. When the TCR CDR3 underwent first-round RT-PCR, the HTBI primer set was used. Each CDR3 protein is one row after TCRdb ran MiXCR on the multiplex PCR reads. The sample holds about 290,000 distinct CDR3 sequences, 13% seen once. Material: blood. The receptors were sampled from a woman aged 25-40 years with Graves' hyperthyroidism that later progressed to Graves' ophthalmopathy.

The chain couples TRBV5-6 to TRBJ1-1; D not resolved. This CDR3 is 15 amino acids long. V was cut by 3 bases and J by 3 bases, with 15 bases left in between. The germline V gene has CDR1 SGHDT and CDR2 YYEEEE. CDR3 coding DNA: TGTGCCAGCAGCTCGCCCGCGGACCCCGACACTGAAGCTTTCTTT. This gives the protein CASSSPADPDTEAFF. The full variable domain, completed using reference TRBV5-6 and TRBJ1-1, is DAGVTQSPTHLIKTRGQQVTLRCSPKSGHDTVSWYQQALGQGPQFIFQYYEEEERQRGNFPDRFSGHQFPNYSSELNVNALLLGDSALYLCASSSPADPDTEAFFGQGTRLTVV.

This clonotype showed up just a few times. J is TRBJ2-2 and V is TRBV27, with D hard to call. Germline CDR1 reads MNHEY; CDR2 reads SMNVEV (reference sequence). Trimming shortened V by 2 bases and J by 6 bases, and 7 bases separated the two germline ends. This CDR3 has 13 residues. CDR3 sequence reads: CASSLLEAGELFF. In nucleotides, the CDR3 is TGTGCCAGCAGTTTACTCGAAGCCGGGGAGCTGTTTTTT.

The sample holds a few counts of this clonotype. DNA for the CDR3: TGTGCCAGCAGTTACTGGGAGAGCTGGGCTGGGGCCAACGTCCTGACTTTC. The encoded protein is CASSYWESWAGANVLTF. The rearrangement uses TRBV6-2 or TRBV6-3 and TRBJ2-6; possible D gene TRBD2, 5 bases. In germline, CDR1 is MNHEY, CDR2 SVGEGT. Trimming left V 1 base short and J 2 bases short, with 12 bases between. The CDR3 totals 17 residues.

This clonotype was observed a few times. This could be a read error, since a much larger clone is one nucleotide away. The chain has TRBV2 and TRBJ1-1; D remains ambiguous. The CDR3 spans 14 residues. With 6 bases removed from V and 1 base from J, the gap between germline ends came to 12 bases. Germline V gene sequence: CDR1 SNHLY, CDR2 FYNNEI. This CDR3 is CASRQPEWNTEAFF. CDR3 in DNA: TGTGCCAGCAGACAACCGGAGTGGAACACTGAAGCTTTCTTT.

On this clonotype itself: One base away lies a much larger clone, so this may be a sequencing read error. The chain couples TRBV28 to TRBJ2-2; possible D gene TRBD2, 5 bases. This CDR3 region has 15 residues. CDR1 and CDR2 from the germline V gene are MDHEN and SYDVKM. CDR3 region: CASRPYTLLTGELSF. The DNA for the CDR3 is TGTGCCAGCAGGCCCTACACACTCCTCACCGGGGAGCTGTCTTTT.

This clonotype came up many times. The rearrangement links TRBV3-1 to TRBJ2-1, with D unresolved. This CDR3 is 11 amino acids long. Trimming removed 1 base at V and 10 bases at J, with 5 bases between. CDR1 LGHDT and CDR2 YNNKEL come from the germline V gene (reference sequence). CDR3 protein: CASSQVAEQFF. The DNA of the CDR3 is TGTGCCAGCAGCCAAGTGGCGGAGCAGTTCTTC.

The chain combines TRBV12-3 or TRBV12-4 with TRBJ2-7, with D perhaps matching TRBD1 (6 bases). The germline V and J ends were trimmed by 6 bases and 2 bases, with 11 bases remaining between them. The CDR3 loop spans 13 amino acids. Here the CDR3 reads CASRRTETYEQYF. DNA for the CDR3: TGTGCCAGCAGAAGGACAGAGACCTACGAGCAGTACTTC.

About this clonotype itself: A single base separates this from a much larger clone, so it may be a read error. This chain uses TRBV20-1 with TRBJ1-3; tentatively, D is TRBD1 (5 bases). This CDR3 spans 14 amino acids. Germline CDR1 and CDR2: DFQATT and SNEGSKA (reference sequence). The V and J ends lost 3 bases and 2 bases respectively, with 11 bases between them. The CDR3 bases are TGCAGTGCTAGCGTCTCGGGGGCTGGAAACACCATATATTTT. Translation gives CSASVSGAGNTIYF.

This clonotype appeared a few times. The junction and the germline gene differ at one end; a read error may be behind it. The chain has TRBV4-3 and TRBJ1-2; no reliable D call. This CDR3 region has 14 residues. Germline CDR1 LGHNA, CDR2 YSLEER. The CDR3 here is CAGSQDRANYGYTF. In DNA, the CDR3 is TGCGCCGGCAGCCAAGATCGAGCTAACTATGGCTACACCTTC.

This clonotype was picked up a small number of times. This chain uses TRBV4-2 with TRBJ2-7, with a weak D call TRBD2 (6 bases). The CDR3 runs 15 residues. The V gene's germline CDR1 is LGHNA and CDR2 YNFKEQ. Trimming took off 0 bases at V and 5 bases at J, with 14 bases between the two ends. CDR3 residues: CASSQELGSTNEQYF. CDR3 sequence (DNA): TGTGCCAGCAGCCAAGAGCTCGGGAGTACCAACGAGCAGTACTTC.

This clonotype was found many times. The chain has TRBV30 and TRBJ1-1, with D perhaps matching TRBD1 (5 bases). Germline loops: CDR1 GTSNPN, CDR2 SVGIG (reference sequence). The V gene lost 7 bases and the J gene lost 4 bases, with 16 bases spanning the gap. The CDR3 is made up of 13 amino acids. Here the CDR3 DNA reads TGTGCCTTGGCAGGGCAGTGGAGCACTGAAGCTTTCTTT. Encoded protein: CALAGQWSTEAFF.

The chain has TRBV6-2 or TRBV6-3 and TRBJ2-7, with 9 bases lining up with TRBD1. Trimming took 6 bases from V and 6 from J; bases not matched to a gene: 12. From germline, CDR1 is MNHEY and CDR2 SVGEGT. CDR3 size: 15 residues. The CDR3 coding sequence is TGTGCCAGCAGCCCCCTCCGACAGGGGGTTGCCGAGCAGTACTTC. It is translated as CASSPLRQGVAEQYF.

CDR3 region: CASAVGQGYYNEQFF. CDR3 in DNA: TGTGCCAGCGCAGTGGGACAGGGTTATTACAATGAGCAGTTCTTC. The chain combines TRBV27 with TRBJ2-1, with 9 bases identical to TRBD1. With V trimmed by 8 bases and J by 4 bases, 9 bases remained unmatched. Germline-derived CDR1 and CDR2 are MNHEY and SMNVEV (reference sequence). This CDR3 contains 15 residues.

This clonotype was counted many times. Written as DNA, the CDR3 is TGTGCCAGCAGCCGCGGGGTCACCTCTACCTACGAGCAGTACTTC. Protein: CASSRGVTSTYEQYF. The rearrangement uses TRBV6-1 and TRBJ2-7; D may be TRBD2 (6 bases). Germline values: CDR1 MNHNS, CDR2 SASEGT. The CDR3 is made up of 15 amino acids. V was pared by 6 bases and J by 2 bases, with 17 bases between.

In its sample, this clonotype was seen once. The J gene is TRBJ2-3, the V gene TRBV20-1, with D tentatively TRBD2 (5 bases). Trimming removed 5 bases at V and 0 bases at J, with 15 bases between. Germline-derived CDR1 and CDR2 are DFQATT and SNEGSKA (reference sequence). The CDR3 covers 15 residues. This CDR3 is CSAPTEERSTDTQYF. For the CDR3, the DNA is TGCAGTGCTCCCACGGAGGAGCGGAGCACAGATACGCAGTATTTT.

On this clonotype: Likely a read error: the CDR3 ends without its conserved phenylalanine or tryptophan. The chain joins TRBV12-3 or TRBV12-4 to TRBJ1-6, with D possibly TRBD1 on 5 matching bases. Trimming left V 6 bases short and J 11 bases short, with 17 bases between. The CDR3 has 14 residues. The CDR3: CASSLKGSGAPLHS. The CDR3 DNA sequence: TGTGCCAGCAGCTTGAAGGGGAGTGGGGCACCCCTCCACTCT.

The chain couples TRBV2 to TRBJ1-3, with TRBD1 as a possible D gene (5 bases). Germline V lookup: CDR1 SNHLY, CDR2 FYNNEI. The CDR3 length is 15 residues. The V end was cut by 2 bases, the J end by 1 base, with 9 bases between. The CDR3 sequence: CASSEMGGSGNTIYF. The CDR3 bases are TGTGCCAGCAGTGAAATGGGGGGTTCTGGAAACACCATATATTTT.

This clonotype has only a few counts. This sequence joins TRBV12-3 or TRBV12-4 and TRBJ1-5; tentative D call: TRBD1 (6 bases). The length of the CDR3 is 15 residues. Trimming stripped 6 bases from V and 3 bases from J, with 15 bases between. CDR3 sequence reads: CASSRTQGFNQPQHF. In DNA form, the CDR3 reads TGTGCCAGCAGCCGTACACAGGGCTTCAATCAGCCCCAGCATTTT.

This clonotype occurred many times. The chain uses TRBV6-6 and TRBJ2-2, with D unresolved. The CDR3 is 12 residues long. Germline values: CDR1 MNHNY, CDR2 SVGAGI (reference sequence). V lost 2 bases, J lost 3 bases, and 1 base lay in between. CDR3 in DNA: TGTGCCAGCAGTTACGACACCGGGGAGCTGTTTTTT. Protein: CASSYDTGELFF.

This clonotype appeared many times. V and J are TRBV3-1 and TRBJ2-2, with TRBD2 matching 9 bases. CDR1 LGHDT and CDR2 YNNKEL come from the germline V gene (reference sequence). The ends lost 4 bases at V and 10 bases at J; junction bases unmatched: 7. This CDR3 region has 14 residues. Here the CDR3 DNA reads TGTGCCAGCAGCCCGCCGACTAGCGGTGTGGAGCTGTTTTTT. It specifies CASSPPTSGVELFF.

The gene calls are TRBV6-1 and TRBJ2-6, with 7 bases identical to TRBD1. V was pared by 5 bases and J by 0 bases, with 7 bases of the junction left unmatched. Germline V gene sequence: CDR1 MNHNS, CDR2 SASEGT. CDR3 size: 17 residues. CDR3: CASSKGTASSGANVLTF. CDR3 coding DNA: TGTGCCAGCAGTAAAGGGACAGCAAGCTCTGGGGCCAACGTCCTGACTTTC.